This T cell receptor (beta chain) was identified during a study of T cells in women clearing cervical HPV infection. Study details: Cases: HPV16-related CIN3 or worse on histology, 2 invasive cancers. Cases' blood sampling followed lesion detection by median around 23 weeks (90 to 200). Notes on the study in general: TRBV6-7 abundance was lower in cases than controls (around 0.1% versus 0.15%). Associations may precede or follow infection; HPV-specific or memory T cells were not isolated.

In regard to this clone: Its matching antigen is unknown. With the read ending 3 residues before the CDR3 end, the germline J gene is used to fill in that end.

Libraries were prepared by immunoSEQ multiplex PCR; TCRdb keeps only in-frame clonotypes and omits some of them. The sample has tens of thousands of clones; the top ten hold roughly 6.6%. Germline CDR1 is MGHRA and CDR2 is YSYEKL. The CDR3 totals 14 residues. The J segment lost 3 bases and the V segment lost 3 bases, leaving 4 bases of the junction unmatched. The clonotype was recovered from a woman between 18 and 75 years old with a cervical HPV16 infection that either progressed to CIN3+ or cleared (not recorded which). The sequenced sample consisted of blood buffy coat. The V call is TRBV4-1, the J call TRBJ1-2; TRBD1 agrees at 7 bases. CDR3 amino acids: CASSQGQKDYGYTF. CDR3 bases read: TGCGCCAGCAGCCAGGGACAGAAAGACTATGGC.